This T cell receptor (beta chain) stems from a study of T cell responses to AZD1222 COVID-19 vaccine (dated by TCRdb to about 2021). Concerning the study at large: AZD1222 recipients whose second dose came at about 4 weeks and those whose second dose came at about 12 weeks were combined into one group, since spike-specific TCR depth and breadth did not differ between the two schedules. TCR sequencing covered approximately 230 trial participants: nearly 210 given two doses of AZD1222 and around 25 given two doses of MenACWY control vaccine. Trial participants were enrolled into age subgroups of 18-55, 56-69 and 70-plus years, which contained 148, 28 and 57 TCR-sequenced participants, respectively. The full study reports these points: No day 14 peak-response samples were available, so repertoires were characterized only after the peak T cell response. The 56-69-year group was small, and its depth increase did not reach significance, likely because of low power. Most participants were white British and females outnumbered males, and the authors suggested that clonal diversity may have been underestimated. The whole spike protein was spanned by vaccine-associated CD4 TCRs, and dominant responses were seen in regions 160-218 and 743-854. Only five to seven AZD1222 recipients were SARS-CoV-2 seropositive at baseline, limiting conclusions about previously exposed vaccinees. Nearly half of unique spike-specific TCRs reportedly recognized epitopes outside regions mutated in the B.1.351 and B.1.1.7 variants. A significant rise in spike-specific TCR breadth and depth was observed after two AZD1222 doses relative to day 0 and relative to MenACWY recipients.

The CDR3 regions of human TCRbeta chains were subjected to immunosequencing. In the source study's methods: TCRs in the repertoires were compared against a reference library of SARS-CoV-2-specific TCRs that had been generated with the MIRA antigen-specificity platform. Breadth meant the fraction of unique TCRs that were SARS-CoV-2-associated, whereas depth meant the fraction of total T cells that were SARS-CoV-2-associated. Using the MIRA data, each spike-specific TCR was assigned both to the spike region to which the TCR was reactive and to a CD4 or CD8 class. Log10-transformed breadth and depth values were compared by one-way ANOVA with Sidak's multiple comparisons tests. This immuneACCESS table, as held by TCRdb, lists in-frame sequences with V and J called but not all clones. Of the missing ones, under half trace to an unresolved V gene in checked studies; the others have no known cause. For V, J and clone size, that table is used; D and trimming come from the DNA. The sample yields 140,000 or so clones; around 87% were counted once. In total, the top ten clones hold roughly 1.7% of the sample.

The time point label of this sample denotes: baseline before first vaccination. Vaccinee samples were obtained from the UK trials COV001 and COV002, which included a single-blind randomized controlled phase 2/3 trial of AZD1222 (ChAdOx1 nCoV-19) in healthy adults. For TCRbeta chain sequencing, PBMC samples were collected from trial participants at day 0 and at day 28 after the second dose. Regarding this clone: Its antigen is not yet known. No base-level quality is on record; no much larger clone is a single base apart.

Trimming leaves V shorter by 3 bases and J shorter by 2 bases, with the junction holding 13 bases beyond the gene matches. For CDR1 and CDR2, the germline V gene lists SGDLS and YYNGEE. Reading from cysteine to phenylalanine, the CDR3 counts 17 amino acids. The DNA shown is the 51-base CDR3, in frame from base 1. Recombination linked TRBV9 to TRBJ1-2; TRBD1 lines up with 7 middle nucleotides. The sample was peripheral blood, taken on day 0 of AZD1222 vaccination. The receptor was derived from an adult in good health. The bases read TGTGCCAGCAGCGGCGGGACAGTCGGAGGTTTCAACTATGGCTACACCTTC. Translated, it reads CASSGGTVGGFNYGYTF.